Below are 24 T cell receptor beta chains sequenced from a single sample in a study of T-cell reconstitution after alpha-beta-depleted transplantation in children. Preparation of the TCRbeta library used unique molecular identifiers. TCRdb passed the PCR reads through MiXCR, listing each CDR3 protein once. The sample includes roughly 610,000 distinct CDR3 sequences, about 10% of them seen just once. The source material was PBMCs from the stem cell graft donor, sampled from the stem cell graft. The receptors stem from a human donor who donated a stem cell graft to a child with acute myeloid leukemia.

This sequence joins TRBV7-8 and TRBJ2-5, with 11 bases identical to TRBD2. This CDR3 spans 16 amino acids. Germline lookup yields CDR1 SGHVS and CDR2 FQNEAQ. With V trimmed by 5 bases and J by 5 bases, 10 bases remained unmatched. The CDR3 sequence: CASSPLPLAGVETQYF. For the CDR3, the DNA is TGTGCCAGCAGCCCCCTCCCACTAGCGGGAGTTGAGACCCAGTACTTC. Full variable domain (missing parts from reference TRBV7-8 and TRBJ2-5): GAGVSQSPRYKVAKRGQDVALRCDPISGHVSLFWYQQALGQGPEFLTYFQNEAQLDKSGLPSDRFFAERPEGSVSTLKIQRTQQEDSAVYLCASSPLPLAGVETQYFGPGTRLLVL.

This clonotype showed up many times. The V gene is TRBV2, the J gene TRBJ1-1, with 8 bases aligning to TRBD1. Germline V gene data show CDR1 as SNHLY and CDR2 as FYNNEI. The CDR3 is 15 residues long. With V trimmed by 2 bases and J by 6 bases, 8 bases remained unmatched. CDR3 sequence reads: CASSERGRGLAEAFF. The CDR3 nucleotides are TGTGCCAGCAGTGAAAGGGGCAGGGGGCTGGCTGAAGCTTTCTTT.

This clonotype was observed many times. This chain connects TRBV30 to TRBJ2-3; 9 positions agree with TRBD2. Germline loops: CDR1 GTSNPN, CDR2 SVGIG (reference sequence). CDR3 length: 15 amino acids. The V and J ends lost 0 bases and 4 bases, in that order; junction bases with no gene match: 5. The CDR3 reads CAWSVQAGGPDTQYF. CDR3 nucleotides: TGTGCCTGGAGTGTACAAGCGGGAGGCCCAGATACGCAGTATTTT. The variable domain in full, completed from reference TRBV30 and TRBJ2-3, reads SQTIHQWPATLVQPVGSPLSLECTVEGTSNPNLYWYRQAAGRGLQLLFYSVGIGQISSEVPQNLSASRPQDRQFILSSKKLLLSDSGFYLCAWSVQAGGPDTQYFGPGTRLTVL.

The sample holds many counts of this clonotype. The chain combines TRBV28 with TRBJ2-1, with 9 bases fitting TRBD2. The germline V gene encodes CDR1 MDHEN and CDR2 SYDVKM. V lost 6 bases, J lost 2 bases, and 5 bases stayed unmatched. This CDR3 contains 15 residues. CDR3 residues: CASRKREVAYNEQFF. The CDR3 DNA follows: TGTGCCAGCAGGAAGCGGGAGGTGGCCTACAATGAGCAGTTCTTC.

This clonotype was found many times. The chain carries TRBV5-1 and TRBJ2-3; D is perhaps TRBD2 (5 bases). The CDR3 is 14 residues long. Germline V gene sequence: CDR1 SGHRS, CDR2 YFSETQ. Trimming took off 0 bases at V and 6 bases at J, with 11 bases between the two ends. The CDR3 sequence is CASSLVRGDDTQYF. For the CDR3, the DNA is TGCGCCAGCAGCTTGGTTCGGGGAGACGATACGCAGTATTTT.

CDR3 amino acids: CASSREAVSYEQYF. Here the CDR3 DNA reads TGTGCCAGCAGCCGGGAGGCGGTCTCCTACGAGCAGTACTTC. The V gene is TRBV4-2, the J gene TRBJ2-7, with D perhaps matching TRBD2 (6 bases). CDR3 length equals 14 residues. Germline CDR1 is LGHNA and CDR2 is YNFKEQ. Trimming cost V 4 bases and J 0 bases, with 10 bases left between them.

V is TRBV20-1 and J is TRBJ2-7; either TRBD1 or TRBD2 may fit D (5 bases each). V dropped 3 bases and J dropped 4 bases, with 10 bases sitting between them. The CDR3 totals 12 residues. Germline CDR1 is DFQATT and CDR2 is SNEGSKA (reference sequence). Here the CDR3 reads CSASWDEYEQYF. CDR3 bases: TGCAGTGCTAGCTGGGACGAGTACGAGCAGTACTTC.

The rearrangement links TRBV28 to TRBJ2-7; D is unresolved. V shed 4 bases and J shed 3 bases, with 13 bases lying between them. The CDR3 contains 14 residues. From germline, CDR1 is MDHEN and CDR2 SYDVKM. Here the CDR3 DNA reads TGTGCCAGCAGTTCCTACGGTATTAACTACGAGCAGTACTTC. It encodes CASSSYGINYEQYF.

The CDR3 DNA reads as TGTGCCAGCAGAATTAAGACGGCAACTCCTTATGGCTACACCTTC. It encodes CASRIKTATPYGYTF. The chain uses TRBV7-2 and TRBJ1-2; D unclear. Trimming took 6 bases from V and 5 from J, leaving 19 bases between them. CDR1 is SGHTA and CDR2 is FQGNSA in the germline V gene. CDR3 length: 15 residues. Combining the CDR3 with reference TRBV7-2 and TRBJ1-2 gives the whole variable domain GAGVSQSPSNKVTEKGKDVELRCDPISGHTALYWYRQSLGQGLEFLIYFQGNSAPDKSGLPSDRFSAERTGGSVSTLTIQRTQQEDSAVYLCASRIKTATPYGYTFGSGTRLTVV.

The chain uses TRBV5-1 and TRBJ2-5; 10 bases are a match to TRBD2. This CDR3 spans 16 amino acids. V was pared by 4 bases and J by 4 bases, with 10 bases of the junction left unmatched. From germline, CDR1 is SGHRS and CDR2 YFSETQ. This CDR3 is CASSPTTGTSVETQYF. CDR3 coding DNA: TGCGCCAGCAGCCCTACTACCGGGACTAGCGTAGAGACCCAGTACTTC.

In its sample, this clonotype was seen a few times. The CDR3 protein is CASSPGHLSSYEQYF. The DNA for the CDR3 is TGTGCCAGCAGTCCGGGACACCTGAGCTCCTACGAGCAGTACTTC. The genes are TRBV28 and TRBJ2-7; perhaps TRBD1 as D (6 bases). The CDR3 spans 15 residues. Trimming took off 5 bases at V and 0 bases at J, with 14 bases between the two ends. The germline CDR1 and CDR2 sequences are MDHEN and SYDVKM.

This clonotype turned up a few times. The rearrangement uses TRBV20-1 and TRBJ2-1; D gene ambiguous. V lost 0 bases and J 10 bases, leaving 22 bases between the germline ends. The CDR3 has 16 residues. Per the germline V gene, CDR1 is DFQATT and CDR2 is SNEGSKA (reference sequence). The CDR3 sequence is CSARDIKAPGYVEQFF. The DNA of the CDR3 is TGCAGTGCTAGAGATATCAAGGCCCCCGGGTATGTAGAGCAGTTCTTC.

This clonotype was picked up many times. This chain uses TRBV4-2 with TRBJ2-3, with 9 bases lining up with TRBD1. The CDR3 totals 16 residues. Germline assignment: CDR1 LGHNA and CDR2 YNFKEQ. The V segment lost 3 bases and the J segment 6 bases; nucleotides outside the gene matches: 10. The CDR3 reads CASSQARTGVQDTQYF. CDR3 DNA: TGTGCCAGCAGCCAGGCTAGGACAGGGGTCCAGGATACGCAGTATTTT.

This clonotype was found a few times. This chain uses TRBV12-3 or TRBV12-4 with TRBJ1-6; a weak D match, TRBD1 (6 bases). Trimming took 3 bases from V and 18 from J, leaving 21 bases between them. This CDR3 spans 14 amino acids. Here the CDR3 reads CASSLGGGWRTSHF. The CDR3 DNA sequence: TGTGCCAGCAGTTTGGGGGGGGGCTGGAGGACTTCCCACTTT.

The table lists this clonotype with many counts. The V gene is TRBV20-1, the J gene TRBJ2-5; 7 positions match TRBD2. The CDR3 extends over 16 amino acids. Germline loops: CDR1 DFQATT, CDR2 SNEGSKA (reference sequence). The ends lost 0 bases at V and 6 bases at J; junction bases unmatched: 13. CDR3 coding DNA: TGCAGTGCTAGAGACCCCTGGGGAAGCGGGGAGCAGACCCAGTACTTC. Protein product: CSARDPWGSGEQTQYF.

This clonotype was observed many times. V is TRBV29-1 and J is TRBJ2-5; D uncertain. Trimming left V 6 bases short and J 4 bases short, with 12 bases between. The CDR3 is made up of 12 amino acids. Germline V lookup: CDR1 SQVTM, CDR2 ANQGSEA. The CDR3 protein is CSVDRVGETQYF. In nucleotides, the CDR3 is TGCAGCGTCGACCGAGTGGGAGAGACCCAGTACTTC.

This sequence joins TRBV15 and TRBJ1-2; tentatively, D is TRBD1 (6 bases). The V end was cut by 0 bases, the J end by 7 bases, with 15 bases between. The CDR3 is 15 residues long. Germline assignment: CDR1 LNHNV and CDR2 YYDKDF (reference sequence). CDR3 sequence reads: CATSRDQGFFSGYTF. The CDR3 coding sequence is TGTGCCACCAGCAGAGATCAGGGGTTTTTCTCTGGCTACACCTTC.

This clonotype appeared many times. The rearrangement uses TRBV6-5 and TRBJ2-3, with a weak D call TRBD1 (5 bases). The germline CDR1 and CDR2 sequences are MNHEY and SVGAGI. This CDR3 is 15 amino acids long. Trimming removed 6 bases from V and 6 bases from J, with 19 bases in between. CDR3: CASSHPDSDGDTQYF. The CDR3, as DNA: TGTGCCAGCAGCCATCCCGACAGCGATGGGGATACGCAGTATTTT.

This clonotype was detected ten times or more. This chain links TRBV20-1 with TRBJ2-7; the match to TRBD1 covers 7 bases. J was trimmed by 5 bases and V by 5 bases; bases with no gene match: 9. CDR3 length: 13 residues. Germline assignment: CDR1 DFQATT and CDR2 SNEGSKA (reference sequence). CDR3 amino acids: CSAPDRAGDEQYF. The CDR3 DNA reads TGCAGTGCTCCAGACAGGGCCGGGGACGAGCAGTACTTC.

This clonotype was recorded a few times. This chain joins TRBV6-1 and TRBJ2-7, with 8 positions matching TRBD1. The CDR3 totals 15 residues. Germline loops: CDR1 MNHNS, CDR2 SASEGT. V dropped 6 bases and J dropped 1; count of bases not matched to a gene: 8. The CDR3 nucleotides are TGTGCCAGCAGGGATCCCGACAGGGGATCCTACGAGCAGTACTTC. Protein sequence: CASRDPDRGSYEQYF.

For this clonotype: One junction end disagrees with the germline gene, perhaps due to a read error. This chain links TRBV12-3 or TRBV12-4 with TRBJ1-2; the D gene is possibly TRBD1 (5 bases). The CDR3 is made up of 13 amino acids. The CDR3 DNA reads as TGTGCCAGCAGTCTCGGGGGACTGAGTAATACCGATTTC. Protein sequence: CASSLGGLSNTDF.

This clonotype came up a few times. V is TRBV24-1 and J is TRBJ2-1; D call uncertain. Germline CDR1 is KGHDR and CDR2 is SFDVKD. V shed 9 bases and J shed 9 bases, with 17 bases lying between them. There are 13 residues in the CDR3. The CDR3 here is CATSAPSHLEQFF. CDR3 DNA sequence: TGTGCCACCTCGGCCCCCTCACACCTTGAGCAGTTCTTC.

This clonotype was found many times. The chain employs TRBV25-1 and TRBJ2-7; D uncertain. Germline V gene data show CDR1 as MGHDK and CDR2 as SYGVNS. V shed 3 bases and J shed 3 bases, with 3 bases lying between them. This CDR3 has 11 amino acids. DNA for the CDR3: TGTGCCAGCAGTGATTACTACGAGCAGTACTTC. Its protein product is CASSDYYEQYF.

There are a few counts of this clonotype. This chain joins TRBV29-1 and TRBJ1-3, with D hard to call. This CDR3 spans 11 amino acids. CDR1 and CDR2 (germline): SQVTM, ANQGSEA. V was shortened by 7 bases and J by 4 bases, with 8 bases between the two germline ends. The CDR3 DNA is TGCAGCGGGGGAGGAGGAAACACCATATATTTT. It is translated as CSGGGGNTIYF.